Below are 20 T cell receptor beta chains sequenced from a single sample in a study of Ad26.COV2.S vaccination and SARS-CoV-2 variants. Produced via immunoSEQ multiplex PCR; TCRdb's table is partial and in-frame only. The profile shows around 400,000 clones, 83% of them singletons. As for treatment: 19 received Ad26.COV2.S at low or high dose, single or two shots; 5 received placebo; per-sample allocation not given. Vaccine and placebo recipients were sampled on day 63 after the first injection. This sample comprised peripheral blood, obtained in a trial of Ad26.COV2.S vaccine versus placebo. Receptors originate from a person between 18 and 65 years old who received the Ad26.COV2.S COVID-19 vaccine or a placebo.

The V gene is TRBV5-1, the J gene TRBJ2-7; TRBD1 matches 10 bases. The germline CDR1 and CDR2 sequences are SGHRS and YFSETQ. The CDR3 has 14 residues. Trimming at V came to 3 bases and at J to 5 bases, leaving 5 bases not matched to a gene. This chain's CDR3 is CASSSTGGMNEQYF. Here the CDR3 DNA reads TGCGCCAGCAGCTCGACAGGGGGCATGAACGAGCAGTACTTC.

This chain connects TRBV7-2 to TRBJ2-5; 8 bases agree with TRBD1. In germline, CDR1 is SGHTA, CDR2 FQGNSA. V lost 3 bases and J lost 10; bases outside the gene matches: 10. CDR3 length: 14 residues. The CDR3 sequence: CASSLVATGADQYF. In nucleotides, the CDR3 is TGTGCCAGCAGCTTGGTAGCGACAGGGGCGGACCAGTACTTC. Supplemented by reference TRBV7-2 and TRBJ2-5, the full variable domain reads GAGVSQSPSNKVTEKGKDVELRCDPISGHTALYWYRQSLGQGLEFLIYFQGNSAPDKSGLPSDRFSAERTGGSVSTLTIQRTQQEDSAVYLCASSLVATGADQYFGPGTRLLVL.

Turning to this clone: Other nucleotide sequences in the sample specify the same CDR3. The CDR3 sequence: CASSLDTGELFF. As DNA, the CDR3 is TGTGCCAGCAGCTTAGATACCGGGGAGCTGTTTTTT. The rearrangement links TRBV7-2 to TRBJ2-2; D unresolved. This CDR3 is built from 12 residues. Germline V CDR1 and CDR2: SGHTA, FQGNSA. V was clipped by 1 base and J by 5 bases, with 2 bases between them.

The J gene is TRBJ2-5, the V gene TRBV3-1 (or the pseudogene TRBV3-2); TRBD2 agrees at 8 bases. Germline CDR1 LGHDT, CDR2 YNNKEL (reference sequence). V dropped 2 bases and J dropped 5; count of bases not matched to a gene: 10. The CDR3 covers 16 residues. The CDR3 DNA is TGTGCCAGCAGCCAAAGGACTAGCCGGGTGGAGGAGACCCAGTACTTC. Translation gives CASSQRTSRVEETQYF.

The rearrangement uses TRBV5-1 and TRBJ2-5; 11 nucleotides agree with TRBD2. Unmatched junction bases numbered 0, after V lost 4 bases and J lost 1 base. In germline, CDR1 is SGHRS, CDR2 YFSETQ. The CDR3 runs to 14 residues. The CDR3 DNA follows: TGCGCCAGCAGCACTAGCGGGGGCCAAGAGACCCAGTACTTC. This gives the protein CASSTSGGQETQYF.

This clone was detected ten times or more. The rearrangement uses TRBV29-1 and TRBJ2-1; possibly TRBD1 for D (5 bases). Trimming cost V 7 bases and J 4 bases, with 17 bases left between them. The CDR3 spans 14 residues. Germline V gives CDR1 SQVTM, CDR2 ANQGSEA. CDR3 region: CSAGQNLDYNEQFF. The CDR3 nucleotides read TGCAGCGCAGGACAAAACCTCGATTACAATGAGCAGTTCTTC.

This rearrangement joins TRBV9 to TRBJ2-5; 8 bases match TRBD2. Germline V gene lookup returns CDR1 SGDLS and CDR2 YYNGEE. The CDR3 is 15 residues long. The V gene end was trimmed by 0 bases and the J gene end by 5 bases; junction bases not matched to a gene: 6. This CDR3 is CASSVDWVAGETQYF. In DNA, the CDR3 is TGTGCCAGCAGCGTAGATTGGGTAGCGGGGGAGACCCAGTACTTC. The full variable domain, its missing parts supplied by reference TRBV9 and TRBJ2-5, is DSGVTQTPKHLITATGQRVTLRCSPRSGDLSVYWYQQSLDQGLQFLIQYYNGEERAKGNILERFSAQQFPDLHSELNLSSLELGDSALYFCASSVDWVAGETQYFGPGTRLLVL.

The J gene is TRBJ2-5, the V gene TRBV10-3; perhaps D is TRBD1 or TRBD2 (6 bases each). In germline, CDR1 is ENHRY, CDR2 SYGVKD. This CDR3 is 15 amino acids long. V was shortened by 11 bases and J by 4 bases, with 23 bases between the two germline ends. The CDR3 DNA reads TGTGCCTACGGGGGTTCGGGGGCTGGGGTAGAGACCCAGTACTTC. Translated, it gives CAYGGSGAGVETQYF.

The chain is built from TRBV9 and TRBJ1-2; tentatively, D is TRBD1 (5 bases). CDR1 is SGDLS and CDR2 is YYNGEE in the germline V gene. This CDR3 has 13 amino acids. Trimming pared 0 bases from V and 8 bases from J, leaving 11 bases between. The CDR3 bases are TGTGCCAGCAGCGTAGAAGGGGTGGGAGGCTACACCTTC. Translating it yields CASSVEGVGGYTF.

This clone appeared once. The gene calls are TRBV7-9 and TRBJ2-5, with D unresolved. Germline CDR1 is SEHNR and CDR2 is FQNEAQ (reference sequence). This CDR3 comprises 14 residues. Trimming stripped 2 bases from V and 2 bases from J, with 9 bases between. CDR3 nucleotides: TGTGCCAGCAGCTTAACAACTACACAAGAGACCCAGTACTTC. It yields the protein CASSLTTTQETQYF.

The chain links TRBV3-1 (or the pseudogene TRBV3-2) to TRBJ2-5; maybe TRBD2 (6 bases). The germline V and J ends were trimmed by 0 bases and 0 bases, with 14 bases remaining between them. This CDR3 comprises 17 residues. Germline V gene sequence: CDR1 LGHDT, CDR2 YNNKEL (reference sequence). Here the CDR3 reads CASSQEGLTVYQETQYF. CDR3 nucleotide sequence: TGTGCCAGCAGCCAAGAGGGACTGACCGTGTACCAAGAGACCCAGTACTTC.

The V and J genes are TRBV9 and TRBJ1-1, with 7 bases aligning to TRBD1. The CDR3 loop spans 14 amino acids. Looked up from germline, CDR1 is SGDLS and CDR2 is YYNGEE. V was clipped by 4 bases and J by 2 bases; unmatched bases: 5. The CDR3 bases are TGTGCCAGCAGCCCCCGGACAGGTAACACTGAAGCTTTCTTT. Translated: CASSPRTGNTEAFF.

The chain employs TRBV2 and TRBJ1-2; D is unresolved. Germline loops: CDR1 SNHLY, CDR2 FYNNEI. V lost 11 bases to trimming and J lost 3 bases, with 19 bases between them. This CDR3 is built from 14 residues. CDR3 amino acids: CASEPSGLYYGYTF. In DNA form, the CDR3 reads TGTGCCTCAGAACCCAGCGGACTTTACTATGGCTACACCTTC.

The rearrangement links TRBV3-1 (or the pseudogene TRBV3-2) to TRBJ2-1, with 11 nucleotides matching TRBD1. CDR1 and CDR2 (germline): LGHDT, YNNKEL (reference sequence). The CDR3 sequence is 16 residues long. V shed 5 bases, J shed 4 bases, and the junction held 7 bases outside the gene matches. This chain's CDR3 is CASSNRGTGGYNEQFF. The CDR3 coding sequence is TGTGCCAGCAGCAATAGAGGGACAGGGGGTTACAATGAGCAGTTCTTC.

The chain is built from TRBV4-2 and TRBJ1-5; possible D gene TRBD1, 5 bases. The CDR3 sequence is 14 residues long. V was clipped by 4 bases and J by 3 bases, with 10 bases between them. CDR1 and CDR2 from the germline V gene are LGHNA and YNFKEQ. The CDR3 DNA is TGTGCCAGCAGCCTTGGGGGGGTCAATCAGCCCCAGCATTTT. Its translation: CASSLGGVNQPQHF.

The J gene is TRBJ1-1, the V gene TRBV18; maybe TRBD1 (5 bases). The CDR3 loop spans 12 amino acids. Trimming cost V 3 bases and J 8 bases, with 10 bases left between them. CDR1 and CDR2 (germline): KGHSH, LQKENI. CDR3 coding DNA: TGTGCCAGCTCACCGACCCAGGGAGAAGCTTTCTTT. Its translation is CASSPTQGEAFF.

This chain uses TRBV5-6 with TRBJ1-2, with a possible D match to TRBD1 (5 bases). Germline V gene lookup returns CDR1 SGHDT and CDR2 YYEEEE. This CDR3 region has 16 residues. Trimming pared 0 bases from V and 4 bases from J, leaving 16 bases between. The CDR3 protein is CASSLGFAGGSYGYTF. In DNA, the CDR3 is TGTGCCAGCAGCTTGGGGTTTGCTGGGGGGTCCTATGGCTACACCTTC. Full variable domain (rest looked up from reference TRBV5-6 and TRBJ1-2): DAGVTQSPTHLIKTRGQQVTLRCSPKSGHDTVSWYQQALGQGPQFIFQYYEEEERQRGNFPDRFSGHQFPNYSSELNVNALLLGDSALYLCASSLGFAGGSYGYTFGSGTRLTVV.

CDR3 coding DNA: TGTGCCAGCAGTCCTAGACAGTCGAGGGACACTGAAGCTTTCTTT. It yields the protein CASSPRQSRDTEAFF. This chain connects TRBV6-5 to TRBJ1-1; D might be TRBD1 (5 bases). The CDR3 sequence is 15 residues long. Germline CDR1 is MNHEY and CDR2 is SVGAGI. V lost 5 bases and J 3 bases, leaving 16 bases between the germline ends.

The rearrangement joins TRBV4-3 to TRBJ1-1; D remains ambiguous. The V gene's germline CDR1 is LGHNA and CDR2 YSLEER. The CDR3 is made up of 13 amino acids. The ends were cut back, 4 bases at V and 4 bases at J, with 10 bases in the middle. Here the CDR3 reads CASSRVLSTEAFF. Here the CDR3 DNA reads TGCGCCAGCAGCCGGGTCCTGAGCACTGAAGCTTTCTTT.

The genes are TRBV7-2 and TRBJ2-2; D uncertain. CDR3 length equals 15 residues. CDR1 and CDR2 (germline): SGHTA, FQGNSA. Trimming shortened V by 2 bases and J by 3 bases, and 10 bases separated the two germline ends. CDR3 sequence reads: CASSLMIGYTGELFF. The DNA for the CDR3 is TGTGCCAGCAGCTTAATGATCGGATACACCGGGGAGCTGTTTTTT.